Each of the 7 T cell receptor beta chains below was sequenced from the same sample in a study of T cells in localized non-small cell lung cancer. Only in-frame clones appear in the TCRdb table, and some are missing; sequencing was by immunoSEQ multiplex PCR. The sample shows 10,000 to 13,000 clones, roughly half of them seen only once. The sample consisted of lymph node tissue, taken before any cancer treatment. These TCRs come from a woman aged 35 to 69 with stage II squamous cell lung carcinoma.

This clone was seen at least ten times. CDR3 protein: CASSYSGLAPQAFF. Here the CDR3 DNA reads TGTGCCAGCAGTTACTCGGGACTGGCCCCCCAAGCTTTCTTT. The rearrangement joins TRBV6-8 to TRBJ1-1, with D tentatively TRBD1 (5 bases). Germline V CDR1 and CDR2: MNHGY, SAAAGT. Trimming removed 0 bases from V and 9 bases from J, with 14 bases in between. This CDR3 contains 14 residues.

This clone was observed a handful of times. The chain is built from TRBV9 and TRBJ2-5, with TRBD2 identical over 9 bases. CDR1 is SGDLS, CDR2 YYNGEE, per germline. Trimming took 5 bases from V and 0 from J; bases not matched to a gene: 2. The CDR3 has 14 amino acids. CDR3 nucleotides: TGTGCCAGCAGTCGGACTAGCGACCAAGAGACCCAGTACTTC. Amino acids: CASSRTSDQETQYF.

The J gene is TRBJ1-1, the V gene TRBV18; D possibly corresponds to TRBD1 (5 bases). Trimming shortened V by 3 bases and J by 6 bases, and 11 bases separated the two germline ends. The CDR3 covers 13 residues. The germline gives CDR1 KGHSH, CDR2 LQKENI. The CDR3 DNA follows: TGTGCCAGCTCACCCAAGTTAGGGGCTGAAGCTTTCTTT. This sequence encodes CASSPKLGAEAFF.

The rearrangement uses TRBV9 and TRBJ2-5, with D perhaps given as TRBD1 or TRBD2 (6 bases each). The CDR3 runs 14 residues. Trimming removed 5 bases from V and 5 bases from J, with 16 bases in between. The germline V gene encodes CDR1 SGDLS and CDR2 YYNGEE. CDR3 coding DNA: TGTGCCAGCAGGGACAGTGGGGGGCGCGAGACCCAGTACTTC. It codes for CASRDSGGRETQYF.

A few counts support this clone. The CDR3 loop reads CAISDRTRTSGTQYF. In DNA form, the CDR3 reads TGTGCCATCAGTGATCGGACCCGCACAAGCGGTACGCAGTATTTT. The chain links TRBV10-3 to TRBJ2-3; a possible D gene is TRBD2 (5 bases). Germline CDR1 reads ENHRY; CDR2 reads SYGVKD. The CDR3 runs to 15 residues. V was pared by 3 bases and J by 8 bases, with 18 bases between.

The chain joins TRBV6-1 to TRBJ2-6; D is undetermined. Germline V gene sequence: CDR1 MNHNS, CDR2 SASEGT. Trimming removed 1 base from V and 4 bases from J, with 23 bases in between. This CDR3 spans 20 amino acids. CDR3 nucleotides: TGTGCCAGCAGTGAAGTTGACACCCTTGGATCGACAACCGGGGCCAACGTCCTGACTTTC. Its translation is CASSEVDTLGSTTGANVLTF.

This clone has only a few counts. The chain combines TRBV8-2 with TRBJ2-7; the table calls TRBD1, which could not be checked here. TRBV8-2 is noted as a pseudogene. The CDR3 is 17 amino acids. Here the CDR3 reads CASSLRGRGSLSYEQYF. Written as DNA, the CDR3 is TGTGCCAGCAGTTTAAGGGGCAGGGGCTCTTTATCCTACGAGCAGTACTTC.